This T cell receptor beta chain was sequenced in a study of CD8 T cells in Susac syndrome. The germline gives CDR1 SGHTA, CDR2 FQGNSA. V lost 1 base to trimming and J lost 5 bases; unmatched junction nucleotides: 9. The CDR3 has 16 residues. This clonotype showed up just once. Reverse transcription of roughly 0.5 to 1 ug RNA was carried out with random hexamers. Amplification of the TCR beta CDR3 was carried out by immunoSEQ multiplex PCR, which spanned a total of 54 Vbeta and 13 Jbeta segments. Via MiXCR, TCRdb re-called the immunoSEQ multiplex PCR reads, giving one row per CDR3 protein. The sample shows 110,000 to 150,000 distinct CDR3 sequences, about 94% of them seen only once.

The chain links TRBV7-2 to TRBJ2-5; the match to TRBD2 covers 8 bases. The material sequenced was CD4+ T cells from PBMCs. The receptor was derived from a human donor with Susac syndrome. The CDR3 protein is CASSLGVAGLGETQYF. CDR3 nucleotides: TGTGCCAGCAGCTTAGGTGTAGCGGGGTTAGGGGAGACCCAGTACTTC.